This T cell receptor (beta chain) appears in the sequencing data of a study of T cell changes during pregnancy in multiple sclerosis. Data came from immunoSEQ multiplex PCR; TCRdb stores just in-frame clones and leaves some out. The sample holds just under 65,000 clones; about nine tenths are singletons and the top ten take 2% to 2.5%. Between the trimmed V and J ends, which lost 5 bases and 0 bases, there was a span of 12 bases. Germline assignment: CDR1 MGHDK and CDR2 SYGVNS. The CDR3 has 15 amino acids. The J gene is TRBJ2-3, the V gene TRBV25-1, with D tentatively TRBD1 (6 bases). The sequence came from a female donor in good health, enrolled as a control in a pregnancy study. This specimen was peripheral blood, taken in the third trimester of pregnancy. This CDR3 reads CASSNPGTSTDTQYF. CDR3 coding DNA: TGTGCCAGCAGTAACCCCGGGACAAGCACAGATACGCAGTATTTT.